This T cell receptor (beta chain) is from a study of Graves' ophthalmopathy and Graves' hyperthyroidism. The length of the CDR3 is 13 residues. V was clipped by 6 bases and J by 6 bases; unmatched bases: 4. In germline, CDR1 is SNHLY, CDR2 FYNNEI. This clonotype turned up a few times. Its target is not known. Findings and caveats of the study: A majority of expanded thyroid clonotypes exceeding 0.001 frequency were likewise present in blood.

The authors amplified TCR beta CDR3 regions, and they did so from RNA transcripts for repertoire sequencing. Investigators did first-round RT-PCR with HTBI primers, then second-round multiplex PCR. TCRdb ran MiXCR on the multiplex PCR reads and lists one entry per CDR3 protein. This table has about 400,000 distinct CDR3 sequences, around 21% appearing once. The specimen was peripheral blood. The J gene is TRBJ1-5, the V gene TRBV2, with 8 nucleotides matching TRBD1. The sequence derives from a woman between 18 and 29 years old with stable Graves' hyperthyroidism. This CDR3 reads CASRSRGPQPQHF. In DNA form, the CDR3 reads TGTGCCAGCAGGTCCAGGGGGCCTCAGCCCCAGCATTTT.